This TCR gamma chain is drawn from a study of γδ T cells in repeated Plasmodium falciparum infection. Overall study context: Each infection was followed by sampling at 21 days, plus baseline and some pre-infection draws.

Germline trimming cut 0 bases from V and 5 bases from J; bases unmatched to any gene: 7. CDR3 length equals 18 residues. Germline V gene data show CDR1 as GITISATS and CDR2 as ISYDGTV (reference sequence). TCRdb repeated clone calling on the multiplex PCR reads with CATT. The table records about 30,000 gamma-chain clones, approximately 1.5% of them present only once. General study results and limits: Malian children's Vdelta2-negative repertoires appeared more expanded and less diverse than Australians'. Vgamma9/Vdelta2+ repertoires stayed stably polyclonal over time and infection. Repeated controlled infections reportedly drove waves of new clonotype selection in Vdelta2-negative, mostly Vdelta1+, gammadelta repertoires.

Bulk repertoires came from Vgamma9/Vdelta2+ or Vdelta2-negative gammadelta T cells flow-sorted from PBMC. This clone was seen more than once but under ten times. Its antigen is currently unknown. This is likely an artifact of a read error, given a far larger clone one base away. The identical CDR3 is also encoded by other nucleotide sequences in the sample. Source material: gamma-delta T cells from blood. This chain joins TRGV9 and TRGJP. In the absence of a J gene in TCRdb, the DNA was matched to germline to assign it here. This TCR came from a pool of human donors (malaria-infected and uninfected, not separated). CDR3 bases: TGTGCCTTGTGGGAGGTGCACGTAAAAGAGTTGGGCAAAAAAATCAAGGTATTT. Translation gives CALWEVHVKELGKKIKVF.